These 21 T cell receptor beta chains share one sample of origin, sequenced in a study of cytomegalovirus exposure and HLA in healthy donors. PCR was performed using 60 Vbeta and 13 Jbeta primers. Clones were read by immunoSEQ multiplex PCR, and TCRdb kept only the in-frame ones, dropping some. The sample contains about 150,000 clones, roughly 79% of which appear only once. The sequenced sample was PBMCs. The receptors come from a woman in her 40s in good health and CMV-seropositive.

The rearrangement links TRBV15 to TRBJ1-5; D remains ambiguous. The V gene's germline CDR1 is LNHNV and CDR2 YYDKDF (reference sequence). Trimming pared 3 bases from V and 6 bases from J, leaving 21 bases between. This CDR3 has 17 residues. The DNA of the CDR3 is TGTGCCACCAGCAGTGAGGATAGCCTGGCTAGGCGTCAGCCCCAGCATTTT. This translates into CATSSEDSLARRQPQHF.

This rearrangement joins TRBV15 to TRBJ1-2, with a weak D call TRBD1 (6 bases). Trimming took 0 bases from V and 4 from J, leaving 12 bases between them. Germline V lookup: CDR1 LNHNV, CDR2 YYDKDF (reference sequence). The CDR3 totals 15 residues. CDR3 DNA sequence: TGTGCCACCAGCAGAGAAACAGGGCTGGCCTATGGCTACACCTTC. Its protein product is CATSRETGLAYGYTF.

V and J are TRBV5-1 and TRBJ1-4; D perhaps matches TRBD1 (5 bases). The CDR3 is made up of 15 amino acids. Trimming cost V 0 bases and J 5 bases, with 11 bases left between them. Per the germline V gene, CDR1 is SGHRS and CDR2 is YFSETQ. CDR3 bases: TGCGCCAGCAGCTTGGAGACAGTTGGGAATGAAAAACTGTTTTTT. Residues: CASSLETVGNEKLFF.

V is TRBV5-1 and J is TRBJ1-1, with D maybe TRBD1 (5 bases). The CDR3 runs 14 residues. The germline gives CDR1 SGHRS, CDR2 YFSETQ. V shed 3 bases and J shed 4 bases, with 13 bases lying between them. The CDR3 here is CASSSAGGVTEAFF. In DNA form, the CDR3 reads TGCGCCAGCAGCTCCGCCGGGGGTGTCACTGAAGCTTTCTTT.

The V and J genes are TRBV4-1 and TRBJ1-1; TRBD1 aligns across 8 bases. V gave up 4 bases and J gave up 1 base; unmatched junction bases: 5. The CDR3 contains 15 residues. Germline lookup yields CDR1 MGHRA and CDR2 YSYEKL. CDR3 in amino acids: CASSRGTGTNTEAFF. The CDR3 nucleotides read TGCGCCAGCAGCCGAGGGACAGGAACGAACACTGAAGCTTTCTTT.

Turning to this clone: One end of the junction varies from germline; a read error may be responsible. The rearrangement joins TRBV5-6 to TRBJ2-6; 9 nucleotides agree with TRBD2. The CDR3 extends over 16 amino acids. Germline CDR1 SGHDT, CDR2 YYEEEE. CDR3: CASSLDLLAGANGLTF. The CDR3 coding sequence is TGTGCCAGCAGCTTGGATTTGTTAGCGGGGGCCAACGGCCTGACTTTC. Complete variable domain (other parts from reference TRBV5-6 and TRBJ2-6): DAGVTQSPTHLIKTRGQQVTLRCSPKSGHDTVSWYQQALGQGPQFIFQYYEEEERQRGNFPDRFSGHQFPNYSSELNVNALLLGDSALYLCASSLDLLAGANGLTFGAGSRLTVL.

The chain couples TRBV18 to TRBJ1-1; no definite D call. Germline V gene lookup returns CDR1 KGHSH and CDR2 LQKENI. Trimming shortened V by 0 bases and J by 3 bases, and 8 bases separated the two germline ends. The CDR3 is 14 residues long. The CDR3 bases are TGTGCCAGCTCACCACCGATCGACTACACTGAAGCTTTCTTT. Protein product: CASSPPIDYTEAFF.

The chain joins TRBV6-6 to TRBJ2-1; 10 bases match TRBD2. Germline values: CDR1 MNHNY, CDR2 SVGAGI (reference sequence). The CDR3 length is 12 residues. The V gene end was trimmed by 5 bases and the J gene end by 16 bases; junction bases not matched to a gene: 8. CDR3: CASSTYERGGFF. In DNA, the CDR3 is TGTGCCAGCAGTACCTACGAGCGGGGGGGCTTCTTC.

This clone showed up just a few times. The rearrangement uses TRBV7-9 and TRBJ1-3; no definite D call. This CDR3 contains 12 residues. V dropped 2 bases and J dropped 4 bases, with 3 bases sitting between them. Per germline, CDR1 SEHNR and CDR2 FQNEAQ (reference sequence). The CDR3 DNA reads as TGTGCCAGCAGCTTATCGGGAAACACCATATATTTT. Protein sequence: CASSLSGNTIYF.

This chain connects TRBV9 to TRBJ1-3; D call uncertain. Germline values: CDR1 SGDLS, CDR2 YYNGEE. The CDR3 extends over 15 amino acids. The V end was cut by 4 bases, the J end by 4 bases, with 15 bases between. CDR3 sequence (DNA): TGTGCCAGCAGCCCTCCAGATGGTTTCGGAAACACCATATATTTT. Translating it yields CASSPPDGFGNTIYF.

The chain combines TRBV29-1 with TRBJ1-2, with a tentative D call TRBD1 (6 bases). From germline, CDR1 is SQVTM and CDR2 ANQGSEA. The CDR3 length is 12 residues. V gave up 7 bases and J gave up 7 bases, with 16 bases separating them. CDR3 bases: TGCAGCGGCTTAACAGGGATCGCTGGCTACACCTTC. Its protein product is CSGLTGIAGYTF.

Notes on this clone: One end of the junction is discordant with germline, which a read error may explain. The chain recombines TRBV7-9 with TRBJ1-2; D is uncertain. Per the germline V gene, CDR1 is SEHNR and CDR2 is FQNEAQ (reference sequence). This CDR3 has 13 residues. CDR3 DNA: TGTGCCAGCAGCGCCTCCCTGGACTATGGCCACACCTTC. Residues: CASSASLDYGHTF.

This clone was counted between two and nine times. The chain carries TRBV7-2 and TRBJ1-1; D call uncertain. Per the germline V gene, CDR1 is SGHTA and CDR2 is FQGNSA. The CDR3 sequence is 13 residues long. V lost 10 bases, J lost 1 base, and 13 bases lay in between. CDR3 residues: CAIGRGPNTEAFF. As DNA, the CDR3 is TGTGCCATTGGGAGAGGGCCGAACACTGAAGCTTTCTTT.

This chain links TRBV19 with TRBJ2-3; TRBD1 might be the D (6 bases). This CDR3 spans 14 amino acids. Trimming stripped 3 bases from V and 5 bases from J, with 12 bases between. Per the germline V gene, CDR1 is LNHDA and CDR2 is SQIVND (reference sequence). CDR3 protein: CASSIDRRRDTQYF. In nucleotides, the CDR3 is TGTGCCAGTAGTATCGACAGGAGGAGAGATACGCAGTATTTT.

This CDR3 is CASSAPGGRGSYTF. The CDR3 nucleotides are TGTGCCAGCAGCGCTCCGGGGGGGAGGGGTAGCTACACCTTC. The V gene is TRBV11-2, the J gene TRBJ1-2; tentatively, D is TRBD1 (5 bases). The V and J ends lost 5 bases and 9 bases respectively, with 19 bases between them. The germline V gene has CDR1 SGHAT and CDR2 FQNNGV. The CDR3 loop spans 14 amino acids.

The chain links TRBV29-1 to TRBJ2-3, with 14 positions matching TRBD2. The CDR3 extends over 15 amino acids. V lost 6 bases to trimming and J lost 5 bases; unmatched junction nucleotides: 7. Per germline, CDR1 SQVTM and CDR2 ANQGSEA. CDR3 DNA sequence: TGCAGCGTAACAAGGACTAGCGGGGGGATAGATACGCAGTATTTT. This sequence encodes CSVTRTSGGIDTQYF.

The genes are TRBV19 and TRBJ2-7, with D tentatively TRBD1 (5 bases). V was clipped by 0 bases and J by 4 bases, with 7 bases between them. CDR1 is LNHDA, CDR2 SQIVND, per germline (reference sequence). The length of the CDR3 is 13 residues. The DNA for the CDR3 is TGTGCCAGTAGTATAGAAAGGGGATACGAGCAGTACTTC. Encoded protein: CASSIERGYEQYF.

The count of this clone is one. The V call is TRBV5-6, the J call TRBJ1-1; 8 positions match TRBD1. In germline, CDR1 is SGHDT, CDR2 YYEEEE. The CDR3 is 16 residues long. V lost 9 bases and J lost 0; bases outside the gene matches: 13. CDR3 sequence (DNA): TGTGCCACCACCCGGGACAGGAGCTTAATGAACACTGAAGCTTTCTTT. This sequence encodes CATTRDRSLMNTEAFF.

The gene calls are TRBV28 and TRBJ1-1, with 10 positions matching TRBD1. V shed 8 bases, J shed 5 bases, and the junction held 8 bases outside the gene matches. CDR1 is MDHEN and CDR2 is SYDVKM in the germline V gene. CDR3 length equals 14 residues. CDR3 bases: TGTGCCAGCGGGCCACAGGGACAGGGGACTGAAGCTTTCTTT. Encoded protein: CASGPQGQGTEAFF.

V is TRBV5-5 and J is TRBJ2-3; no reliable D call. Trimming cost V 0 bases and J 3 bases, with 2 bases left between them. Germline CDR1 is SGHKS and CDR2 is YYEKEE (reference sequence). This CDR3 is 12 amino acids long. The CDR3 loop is CASSLVTDTQYF. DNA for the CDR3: TGTGCCAGCAGCTTGGTAACAGATACGCAGTATTTT.

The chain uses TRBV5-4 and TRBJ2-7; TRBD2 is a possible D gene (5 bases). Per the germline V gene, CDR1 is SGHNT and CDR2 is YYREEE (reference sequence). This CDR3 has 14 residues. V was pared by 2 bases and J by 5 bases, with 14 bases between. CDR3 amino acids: CASSLDGPGNEQYF. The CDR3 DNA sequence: TGTGCCAGCAGCTTAGACGGTCCGGGGAACGAGCAGTACTTC.